Following are 10 T cell receptor beta chains from one sample sequenced in a study of blood T cell repertoires in COVID-19. Assay: immunoSEQ multiplex PCR; the TCRdb copy retains only in-frame clones and omits some. The table has some 160,000 clones, 75% to 85% seen once; the top ten hold 5%. Sequenced input: peripheral blood. The receptors stem from a woman aged 45-65 years with acute or convalescent COVID-19.

The V gene is TRBV6-1, the J gene TRBJ1-3; 7 nucleotides agree with TRBD1. The trim removed 5 bases at V and 4 bases at J, leaving 8 bases unmatched. Germline V CDR1 and CDR2: MNHNS, SASEGT. The CDR3 has 15 amino acids. The CDR3 loop is CASSTIQGSGNTIYF. The CDR3 DNA reads TGTGCCAGCAGTACAATACAGGGGAGCGGAAACACCATATATTTT.

On this clone: This same CDR3 is encoded by further DNA sequences in the sample. This chain links TRBV18 with TRBJ1-1; D possibly corresponds to TRBD1 (6 bases). V was cut by 4 bases and J by 2 bases, with 17 bases left in between. The CDR3 has 16 residues. CDR1 KGHSH and CDR2 LQKENI come from the germline V gene. In nucleotides, the CDR3 is TGTGCCAGCTCACAGATGGACGGGGGGGGCAACACTGAAGCTTTCTTT. As protein: CASSQMDGGGNTEAFF.

The V gene is TRBV7-2, the J gene TRBJ2-5; the match to TRBD1 covers 9 bases. The CDR3 loop spans 14 amino acids. The V and J ends lost 5 bases and 4 bases, in that order; junction bases with no gene match: 5. Germline CDR1 SGHTA, CDR2 FQGNSA. The CDR3 loop is CASSPQTGGETQYF. The CDR3, as DNA: TGTGCCAGCAGCCCTCAGACAGGGGGAGAGACCCAGTACTTC.

This chain joins TRBV10-1 and TRBJ1-1; D not resolved. The CDR3 sequence is 11 residues long. CDR1 WNHNN and CDR2 SYGVQD come from the germline V gene (reference sequence). Trimming pared 9 bases from V and 1 base from J, leaving 6 bases between. This chain's CDR3 is CARLKNTEAFF. The CDR3, as DNA: TGCGCCAGACTAAAGAACACTGAAGCTTTCTTT.

A single count supports this clone. The V call is TRBV19, the J call TRBJ2-3, with 12 nucleotides matching TRBD2. Germline loops: CDR1 LNHDA, CDR2 SQIVND (reference sequence). Losses at the gene ends were 4 bases for V and 4 bases for J; bases not matched to a gene: 15. The CDR3 runs 19 residues. CDR3 protein: CASSRQPLQLAGGPDTQYF. The CDR3 nucleotides are TGTGCCAGTAGTAGGCAACCCCTCCAGCTAGCGGGGGGGCCAGATACGCAGTATTTT.

V gene TRBV11-2 combines with J gene TRBJ1-6; TRBD1 agrees at 8 bases. J lost 4 bases, V lost 5 bases, and 7 bases had no gene match. The CDR3 consists of 16 residues. CDR1 and CDR2 from the germline V gene are SGHAT and FQNNGV. This CDR3 reads CASSLDREGYNSPLHF. In DNA form, the CDR3 reads TGTGCCAGCAGCCTGGACAGGGAGGGTTATAATTCACCCCTCCACTTT.

This clone has only one observation. This chain links TRBV9 with TRBJ1-4; 7 bases agree with TRBD1. V lost 2 bases, J lost 5 bases, and 0 bases stayed unmatched. CDR3 size: 13 residues. CDR1 is SGDLS and CDR2 is YYNGEE in the germline V gene. CDR3 amino acids: CASSVGQNEKLFF. The CDR3 coding sequence is TGTGCCAGCAGCGTGGGACAGAATGAAAAACTGTTTTTT.

V is TRBV6-5 and J is TRBJ1-2; TRBD1 matches at 7 bases. CDR1 is MNHEY and CDR2 is SVGAGI in the germline V gene. The CDR3 is 14 amino acids. Trimming at V came to 0 bases and at J to 5 bases, leaving 3 bases not matched to a gene. The CDR3 here is CASSYSQGPYGYTF. CDR3 bases: TGTGCCAGCAGTTACTCACAGGGGCCTTATGGCTACACCTTC.

The chain carries TRBV27 and TRBJ1-1; the match to TRBD1 covers 8 bases. The CDR3 covers 14 residues. J lost 4 bases, V lost 5 bases, and 6 bases had no gene match. CDR1 and CDR2 from the germline V gene are MNHEY and SMNVEV (reference sequence). The CDR3 DNA follows: TGTGCCAGCAGTCCTCAACAGGGGGGCACTGAAGCTTTCTTT. It translates to CASSPQQGGTEAFF.

This clone was observed once. The chain links TRBV7-3 to TRBJ2-4; 9 bases fit TRBD2. Germline assignment: CDR1 SGHTA and CDR2 FQGTGA. The V and J ends lost 4 bases and 0 bases, in that order; junction bases with no gene match: 16. CDR3 length: 20 residues. As DNA, the CDR3 is TGTGCCAGCAGCTATAGGGATGAGCGGGGGGAATATCTAGCCAAAAACATTCAGTACTTC. Protein product: CASSYRDERGEYLAKNIQYF.